These T cell receptor beta chains were read from a single sample in a study of identical twins. TCRdb re-derived calls from the 5' RACE reads in MiXCR, one entry per CDR3 protein. The data show approximately 300,000 distinct CDR3 sequences, 8.5% to 9.5% seen once. These data are also associated with another study on yellow fever vaccine responses in identical twins.

Sequencing was done on a sample of CD8+ T cells sorted from blood. These receptors came from a woman aged 18-29 years in good health. Each CDR3 is given with its conserved first and last residue. D genes are given only for firm matches. Clone size is shown for a subset of rows, as once, few, many or a class of expanded clone.

v_gene: TRBV29-1
d_gene: TRBD2
j_gene: TRBJ2-3
len: 14
abundance: few
CDR3aa: CSVIGLAGTDTQYF
CDR3nt: TGCAGCGTTATCGGACTAGCGGGCACAGATACGCAGTATTTT

v_gene: TRBV4-3
d_gene: TRBD1
j_gene: TRBJ2-7
len: 16
abundance: few
CDR3aa: CASSQVRQGSPYEQYF
CDR3nt: TGCGCCAGCAGCCAAGTACGACAGGGCTCACCCTACGAGCAGTACTTC

v_gene: TRBV15
d_gene: .
j_gene: TRBJ2-2
len: 15
abundance: .
CDR3aa: CATQRSGIYTGELFF
CDR3nt: TGTGCCACTCAGCGGAGCGGAATTTACACCGGGGAGCTGTTTTTT

v_gene: TRBV27
d_gene: TRBD1
j_gene: TRBJ2-3
len: 16
abundance: .
CDR3aa: CASRSSNRGQGDTQYF
CDR3nt: TGTGCCAGCAGATCATCGAACAGGGGGCAGGGAGATACGCAGTATTTT

v_gene: TRBV7-9
d_gene: .
j_gene: TRBJ1-6
len: 17
abundance: .
CDR3aa: CASSSTQNSSYNSPLHF
CDR3nt: TGTGCCAGCAGCTCCACCCAAAATAGCTCCTATAATTCACCCCTCCACTTT

v_gene: TRBV12-3/TRBV12-4
d_gene: .
j_gene: TRBJ2-7
len: 14
abundance: once
CDR3aa: CACSFGGTPYEQYF
CDR3nt: TGTGCCTGCAGTTTCGGAGGGACGCCCTACGAGCAGTACTTC

v_gene: TRBV7-9
d_gene: TRBD2
j_gene: TRBJ2-2
len: 13
abundance: few
CDR3aa: CATGGDYTGELFF
CDR3nt: TGTGCCACGGGGGGGGACTACACCGGGGAGCTGTTTTTT

v_gene: TRBV12-3/TRBV12-4
d_gene: .
j_gene: TRBJ2-7
len: 14
abundance: many
CDR3aa: CASTTTGDSYEQYF
CDR3nt: TGTGCCAGCACCACGACAGGAGACTCCTACGAGCAGTACTTC

v_gene: TRBV27
d_gene: TRBD1
j_gene: TRBJ1-2
len: 16
abundance: .
CDR3aa: CASSPLGQGVSSGYTF
CDR3nt: TGTGCCAGCAGTCCACTAGGACAGGGAGTTTCTTCGGGCTACACCTTC

v_gene: TRBV6-1
d_gene: TRBD2
j_gene: TRBJ2-1
len: 14
abundance: few
CDR3aa: CASSGTSGHNEQFF
CDR3nt: TGTGCCAGCAGTGGGACTAGCGGGCACAATGAGCAGTTCTTC

v_gene: TRBV29-1
d_gene: TRBD1
j_gene: TRBJ1-2
len: 15
abundance: few
CDR3aa: CSVSRQGRGSDGYTF
CDR3nt: TGCAGCGTTTCTAGACAGGGCCGTGGGTCGGATGGCTACACCTTC

v_gene: TRBV20-1
d_gene: .
j_gene: TRBJ2-2
len: 12
abundance: many
CDR3aa: CSAGQNTGELFF
CDR3nt: TGCAGTGCTGGACAAAACACCGGGGAGCTGTTTTTT

v_gene: TRBV3-1
d_gene: TRBD1
j_gene: TRBJ2-1
len: 17
abundance: .
CDR3aa: CASSPQPDRVAYNEQFF
CDR3nt: TGTGCCAGCAGCCCTCAACCCGACAGGGTGGCCTACAATGAGCAGTTCTTC

v_gene: TRBV20-1
d_gene: .
j_gene: TRBJ2-1
len: 16
abundance: .
CDR3aa: CSAGTSEAGTWNEQFF
CDR3nt: TGCAGTGCCGGCACCTCAGAGGCAGGGACGTGGAATGAGCAGTTCTTC

v_gene: TRBV19
d_gene: .
j_gene: TRBJ2-7
len: 13
abundance: few
CDR3aa: CASSETDLYEQYF
CDR3nt: TGTGCCAGTAGCGAGACAGACCTCTACGAGCAGTACTTC

v_gene: TRBV7-9
d_gene: TRBD2
j_gene: TRBJ2-1
len: 15
abundance: many
CDR3aa: CASSLGLEMFDEQFF
CDR3nt: TGTGCCAGCAGCCTCGGACTAGAGATGTTTGATGAGCAGTTCTTC

v_gene: TRBV7-6
d_gene: .
j_gene: TRBJ2-3
len: 14
abundance: .
CDR3aa: CASSLGAGGDTQYF
CDR3nt: TGTGCCAGCAGCCTGGGGGCGGGCGGAGATACGCAGTATTTT

v_gene: TRBV27
d_gene: .
j_gene: TRBJ2-7
len: 14
abundance: .
CDR3aa: CASSSWSGPYEQYF
CDR3nt: TGTGCCAGCAGTTCATGGAGCGGACCCTACGAGCAGTACTTC

v_gene: TRBV6-2/TRBV6-3
d_gene: TRBD2
j_gene: TRBJ2-1
len: 18
abundance: .
CDR3aa: CASSYPRRTSGSVNEQFF
CDR3nt: TGTGCCAGCAGTTACCCCCGCAGGACTAGCGGGAGTGTAAATGAGCAGTTCTTC

v_gene: TRBV10-3
d_gene: TRBD2
j_gene: TRBJ2-1
len: 15
abundance: .
CDR3aa: CAIRRTSGREDEQFF
CDR3nt: TGTGCCATCAGACGAACTAGCGGGAGAGAAGATGAGCAGTTCTTC

v_gene: TRBV12-5
d_gene: .
j_gene: TRBJ2-2
len: 11
abundance: .
CDR3aa: CASGGSGELFF
CDR3nt: TGTGCTAGTGGCGGGTCGGGGGAGCTGTTTTTT

v_gene: TRBV5-1
d_gene: .
j_gene: TRBJ1-4
len: 15
abundance: many
CDR3aa: CASTSFDSSNEKLFF
CDR3nt: TGCGCCAGCACTTCCTTCGACAGCTCGAATGAAAAACTGTTTTTT

v_gene: TRBV7-9
d_gene: TRBD2
j_gene: TRBJ2-2
len: 17
abundance: many
CDR3aa: CASSSLELAANTGELFF
CDR3nt: TGTGCCAGCAGCTCCCTGGAACTAGCGGCGAACACCGGGGAGCTGTTTTTT

v_gene: TRBV20-1
d_gene: .
j_gene: TRBJ2-5
len: 14
abundance: many
CDR3aa: CSASRIPTGWDQYF
CDR3nt: TGCAGTGCTAGCAGGATCCCCACAGGCTGGGACCAGTACTTC

v_gene: TRBV11-2
d_gene: .
j_gene: TRBJ2-2
len: 16
abundance: few
CDR3aa: CASSPIGSPRAGELFF
CDR3nt: TGTGCCAGCAGCCCAATCGGGAGCCCCCGCGCCGGGGAGCTGTTTTTT

v_gene: TRBV28
d_gene: TRBD1
j_gene: TRBJ2-6
len: 16
abundance: few
CDR3aa: CASRQNRGSGANVLTF
CDR3nt: TGTGCCAGCAGACAAAACAGGGGCTCTGGGGCCAACGTCCTGACTTTC

v_gene: TRBV29-1
d_gene: .
j_gene: TRBJ2-5
len: 15
abundance: few
CDR3aa: CRDICCCQNQETQYF
CDR3nt: TGCAGAGATATATGCTGCTGTCAGAACCAAGAGACCCAGTACTTC

v_gene: TRBV28
d_gene: .
j_gene: TRBJ2-6
len: 13
abundance: .
CDR3aa: CASSPRGANVLTF
CDR3nt: TGTGCCAGCAGTCCCCGCGGGGCCAACGTCCTGACTTTC

v_gene: TRBV18
d_gene: .
j_gene: TRBJ2-7
len: 15
abundance: once
CDR3aa: CASSDNPGLSYEQYF
CDR3nt: TGTGCCAGCTCAGACAACCCAGGACTCTCCTACGAGCAGTACTTC

v_gene: TRBV9
d_gene: .
j_gene: TRBJ2-7
len: 14
abundance: .
CDR3aa: CASSAPDSSYEQYF
CDR3nt: TGTGCCAGCAGCGCCCCGGACAGCTCCTACGAGCAGTACTTC

v_gene: TRBV11-1
d_gene: TRBD2
j_gene: TRBJ2-3
len: 17
abundance: few
CDR3aa: CASSLVEGGPSTDTQYF
CDR3nt: TGTGCCAGCAGCTTAGTCGAGGGAGGGCCTTCCACAGATACGCAGTATTTT

v_gene: TRBV5-1
d_gene: TRBD2
j_gene: TRBJ2-1
len: 15
abundance: .
CDR3aa: CASSWTSGGYNEQFF
CDR3nt: TGCGCCAGCAGCTGGACTAGCGGGGGATACAATGAGCAGTTCTTC

v_gene: TRBV27
d_gene: .
j_gene: TRBJ2-7
len: 16
abundance: few
CDR3aa: CASSSPFGGASYEQYF
CDR3nt: TGTGCCAGCAGTTCGCCCTTTGGCGGGGCTTCCTACGAGCAGTACTTC

v_gene: TRBV4-3
d_gene: .
j_gene: TRBJ1-2
len: 15
abundance: many
CDR3aa: CASSQDRQENYGYTF
CDR3nt: TGCGCCAGCAGCCAAGATCGGCAGGAGAACTATGGCTACACCTTC

v_gene: TRBV2
d_gene: .
j_gene: TRBJ1-2
len: 12
abundance: .
CDR3aa: CASSEAPYGYTF
CDR3nt: TGTGCCAGCAGTGAAGCCCCCTATGGCTACACCTTC

v_gene: TRBV12-3/TRBV12-4
d_gene: .
j_gene: TRBJ2-1
len: 16
abundance: .
CDR3aa: CASSFLVGGSSNEQFF
CDR3nt: TGTGCCAGCAGTTTTTTGGTGGGAGGTTCGAGCAATGAGCAGTTCTTC

v_gene: TRBV6-2/TRBV6-3
d_gene: .
j_gene: TRBJ2-1
len: 15
abundance: few
CDR3aa: CASSYSQDRYNEQFF
CDR3nt: TGTGCCAGCAGTTACTCGCAGGACCGATACAATGAGCAGTTCTTC

v_gene: TRBV27
d_gene: .
j_gene: TRBJ1-2
len: 17
abundance: few
CDR3aa: CASSPYSRDRSGGGYTF
CDR3nt: TGTGCCAGCAGTCCCTACTCCCGGGATAGATCAGGAGGTGGCTACACCTTC